This record covers a single T cell receptor (beta chain). This CDR3 spans 15 amino acids. CDR1 and CDR2 (germline): MNHEY, SVGAGI. The ends were cut back, 6 bases at V and 6 bases at J, with 18 bases in the middle. This sample was included in a study of blood T cell repertoires in COVID-19. Authors' data handling: Cell counts per sample came from amplifying reference gene primers. TCRdb keeps only in-frame clones here, not all; method: immunoSEQ multiplex PCR. V, J and clone size were drawn from that table, and D and trimming were deduced from the DNA. The sample lists approximately 290,000 clones, roughly 91% occurring once.

The sample comprised peripheral blood. The J gene is TRBJ1-5, the V gene TRBV6-5; a weak D match, TRBD1 (6 bases). The TCR was taken from a young man with acute or convalescent COVID-19. CDR3 coding DNA: TGTGCCAGCAGAGGAAATCAGGGGTTGGGTCAGCCCCAGCATTTT. Translation gives CASRGNQGLGQPQHF.